The source of this T cell receptor beta chain is a study of vaccination effects on CD4 cells after COVID-19. Findings and limits, study-wide: There was only 1 of 255 vaccine-induced clones in healthy vaccinees that cross-reacted with common cold coronaviruses.

A remark on this clone: Its specificity is not known.

Viral peptide pool expansion of antigen-specific CD4+ T cells preceded sequencing in the ViraFEST assay. The culture ran for roughly 10 days before CD4+ T cells were isolated. As their vaccination, participants received two doses of either BNT162b2 or mRNA-1273. The healthy vaccine recipients, who had no prior SARS-CoV-2 infection, showed negative nucleocapsid antibodies. Supplemented with roughly 10 IU/ml IL-2 and 9.5 to 10 ug/ml peptides, under 2.5 million PBMC per well were kept in culture. Only in-frame clones appear in the TCRdb table, and some are missing; sequencing was by immunoSEQ multiplex PCR. The sample lists roughly 56,000 clones, 73% seen once, with 1% to 1.5% in the top ten. The CDR3 length is 15 residues. Germline V gene data show CDR1 as LGHDT and CDR2 as YNNKEL (reference sequence). The V and J ends lost 4 bases and 8 bases, in that order; junction bases with no gene match: 9.

This receptor was taken from a human donor who received a COVID-19 vaccine. This chain joins TRBV3-1 (or the pseudogene TRBV3-2) and TRBJ2-2; 8 bases align to TRBD1. This specimen consisted of CD4+ T cells from PBMCs cultured with HCoV-229E spike peptides, obtained after COVID-19 vaccination. CDR3 DNA: TGTGCCAGCAGCCGCCAGGACAGGGTGGCTGGGGAGCTGTTTTTT. It encodes CASSRQDRVAGELFF.